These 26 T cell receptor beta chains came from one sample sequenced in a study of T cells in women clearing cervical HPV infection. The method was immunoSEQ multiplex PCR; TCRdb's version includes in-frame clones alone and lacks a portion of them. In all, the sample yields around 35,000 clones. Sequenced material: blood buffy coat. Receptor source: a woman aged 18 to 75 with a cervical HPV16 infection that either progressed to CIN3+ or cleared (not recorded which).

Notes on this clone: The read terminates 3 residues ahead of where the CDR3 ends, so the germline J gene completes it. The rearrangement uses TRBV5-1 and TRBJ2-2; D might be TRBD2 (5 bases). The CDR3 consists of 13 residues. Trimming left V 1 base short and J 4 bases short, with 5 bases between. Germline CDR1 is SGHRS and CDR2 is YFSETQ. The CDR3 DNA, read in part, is TGCGCCAGCAGCTTGACTAGCACCGGGGAG. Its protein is CASSLTSTGE. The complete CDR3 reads CASSLTSTGELFF.

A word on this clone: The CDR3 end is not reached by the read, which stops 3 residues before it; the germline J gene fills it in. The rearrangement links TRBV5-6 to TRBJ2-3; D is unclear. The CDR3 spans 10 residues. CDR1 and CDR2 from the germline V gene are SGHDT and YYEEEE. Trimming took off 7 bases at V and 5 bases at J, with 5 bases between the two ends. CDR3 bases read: TGTGCCAGCCGAGGAGATACG. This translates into CASRGDT. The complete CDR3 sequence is CASRGDTQYF.

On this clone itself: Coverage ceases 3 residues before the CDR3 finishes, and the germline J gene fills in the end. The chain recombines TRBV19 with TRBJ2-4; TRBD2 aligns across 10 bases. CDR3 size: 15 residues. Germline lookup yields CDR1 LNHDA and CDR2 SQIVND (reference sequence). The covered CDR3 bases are TGTGCCAGTAGTATACTAACTAGCGGGGCGAATATT. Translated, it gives CASSILTSGANI. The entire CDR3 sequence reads CASSILTSGANIQYF.

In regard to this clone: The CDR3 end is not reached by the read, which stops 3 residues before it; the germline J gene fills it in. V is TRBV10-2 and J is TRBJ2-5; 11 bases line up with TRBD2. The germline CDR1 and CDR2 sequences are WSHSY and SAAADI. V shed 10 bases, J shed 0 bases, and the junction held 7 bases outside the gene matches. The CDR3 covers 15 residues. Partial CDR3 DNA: TGCGCCACCTTACGGACTAGCGGGTACCAAGAGACC. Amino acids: CATLRTSGYQET. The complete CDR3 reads CATLRTSGYQETQYF.

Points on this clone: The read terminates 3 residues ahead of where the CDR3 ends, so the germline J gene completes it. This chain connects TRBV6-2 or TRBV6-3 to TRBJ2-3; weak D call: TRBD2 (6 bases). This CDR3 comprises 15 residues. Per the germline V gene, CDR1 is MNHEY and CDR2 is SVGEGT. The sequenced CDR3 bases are TGTGCCAGCAGTAAAACGGGGACTGTTAGAGAGACG. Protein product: CASSKTGTVRET. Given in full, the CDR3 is CASSKTGTVRETQYF.

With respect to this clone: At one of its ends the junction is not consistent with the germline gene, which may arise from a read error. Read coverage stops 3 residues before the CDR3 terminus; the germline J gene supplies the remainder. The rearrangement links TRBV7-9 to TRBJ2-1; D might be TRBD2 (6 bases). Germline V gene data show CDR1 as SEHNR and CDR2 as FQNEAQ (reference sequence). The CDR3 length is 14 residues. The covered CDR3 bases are TGTTCCAGCAGCTCGGGGACTTACTACAATGAG. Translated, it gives CSSSSGTYYNE. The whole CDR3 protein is CSSSSGTYYNEQFF.

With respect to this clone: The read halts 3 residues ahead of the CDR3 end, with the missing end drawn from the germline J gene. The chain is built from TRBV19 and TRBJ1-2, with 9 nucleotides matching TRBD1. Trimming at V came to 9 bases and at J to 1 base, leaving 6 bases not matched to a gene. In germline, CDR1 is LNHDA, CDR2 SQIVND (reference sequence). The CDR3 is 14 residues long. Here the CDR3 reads CASSAGQGNYGYTF. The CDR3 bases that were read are TGTGCCAGCTCCGCGGGACAGGGTAACTATGGC.

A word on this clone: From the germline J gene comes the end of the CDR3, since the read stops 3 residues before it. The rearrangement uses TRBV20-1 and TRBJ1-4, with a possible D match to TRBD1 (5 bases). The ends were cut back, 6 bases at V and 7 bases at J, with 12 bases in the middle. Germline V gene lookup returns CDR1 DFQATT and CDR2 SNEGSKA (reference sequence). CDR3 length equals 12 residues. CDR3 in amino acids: CSAIGGFEKLFF. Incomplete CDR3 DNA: TGCAGTGCAATCGGGGGGTTTGAAAAA.

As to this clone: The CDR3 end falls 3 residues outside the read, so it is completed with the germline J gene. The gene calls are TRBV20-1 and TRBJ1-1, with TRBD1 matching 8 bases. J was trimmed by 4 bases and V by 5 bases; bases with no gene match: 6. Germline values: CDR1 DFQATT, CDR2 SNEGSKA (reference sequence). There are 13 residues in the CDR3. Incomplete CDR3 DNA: TGCAGTGCTCTACGGACAGGGCTCACTGAA. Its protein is CSALRTGLTE. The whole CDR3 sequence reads CSALRTGLTEAFF.

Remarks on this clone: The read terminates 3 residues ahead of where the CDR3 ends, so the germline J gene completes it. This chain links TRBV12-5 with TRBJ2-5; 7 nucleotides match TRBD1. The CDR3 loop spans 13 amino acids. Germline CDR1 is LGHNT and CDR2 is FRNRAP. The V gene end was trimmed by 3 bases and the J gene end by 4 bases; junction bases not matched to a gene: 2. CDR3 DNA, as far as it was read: TGTGCTAGTGGTTTTGGGGACAGAGAGACC. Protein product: CASGFGDRET. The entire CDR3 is CASGFGDRETQYF.

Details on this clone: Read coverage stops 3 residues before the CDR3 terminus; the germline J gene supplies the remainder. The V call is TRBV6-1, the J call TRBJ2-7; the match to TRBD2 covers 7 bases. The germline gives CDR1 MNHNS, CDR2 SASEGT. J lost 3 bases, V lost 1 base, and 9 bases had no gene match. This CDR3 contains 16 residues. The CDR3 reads CASSEEGQAGYYEQYF. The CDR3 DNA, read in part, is TGTGCCAGCAGTGAAGAAGGCCAAGCGGGGTACTACGAG.

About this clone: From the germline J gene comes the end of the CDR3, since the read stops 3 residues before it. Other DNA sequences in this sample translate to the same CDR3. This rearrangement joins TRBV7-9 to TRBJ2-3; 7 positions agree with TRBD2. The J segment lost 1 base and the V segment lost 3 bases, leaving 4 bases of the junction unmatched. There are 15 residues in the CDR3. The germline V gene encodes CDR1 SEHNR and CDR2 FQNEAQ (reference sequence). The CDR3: CASSFLAGGTDTQYF. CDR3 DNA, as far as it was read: TGTGCCAGCAGCTTCCTGGCGGGGGGCACAGATACG.

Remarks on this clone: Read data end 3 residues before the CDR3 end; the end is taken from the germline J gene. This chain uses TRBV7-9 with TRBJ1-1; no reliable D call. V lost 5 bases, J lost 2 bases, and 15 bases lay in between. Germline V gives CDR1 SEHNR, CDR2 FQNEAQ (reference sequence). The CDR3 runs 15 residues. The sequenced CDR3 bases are TGTGCCAGCAGCATGGTTGAGGTTCGAAACACTGAA. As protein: CASSMVEVRNTE. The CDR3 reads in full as CASSMVEVRNTEAFF.

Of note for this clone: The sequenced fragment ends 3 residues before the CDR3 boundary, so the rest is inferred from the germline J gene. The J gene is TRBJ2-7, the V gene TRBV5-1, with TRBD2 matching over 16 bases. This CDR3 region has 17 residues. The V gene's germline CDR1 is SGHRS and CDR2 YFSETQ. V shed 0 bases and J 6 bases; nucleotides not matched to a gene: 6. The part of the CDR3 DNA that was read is TGCGCCAGCAGCTTGGCGGGACTAGCGGGAGGGCCATCCGAG. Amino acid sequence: CASSLAGLAGGPSE. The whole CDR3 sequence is CASSLAGLAGGPSEQYF.

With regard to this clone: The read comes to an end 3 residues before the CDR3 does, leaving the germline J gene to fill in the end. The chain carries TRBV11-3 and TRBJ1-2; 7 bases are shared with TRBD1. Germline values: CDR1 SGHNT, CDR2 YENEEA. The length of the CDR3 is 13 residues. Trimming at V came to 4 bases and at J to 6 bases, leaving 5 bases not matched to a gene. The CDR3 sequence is CASSSTGKDGYTF. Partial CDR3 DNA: TGTGCCAGCAGCTCGACAGGGAAGGATGGC.

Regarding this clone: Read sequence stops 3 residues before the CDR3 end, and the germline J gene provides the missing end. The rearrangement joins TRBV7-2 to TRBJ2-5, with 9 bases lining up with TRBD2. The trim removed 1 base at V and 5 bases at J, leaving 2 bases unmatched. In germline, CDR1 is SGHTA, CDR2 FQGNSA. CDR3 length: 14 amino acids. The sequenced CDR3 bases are TGTGCCAGCAGCTTAGGTAGCGGGAGTGAGACC. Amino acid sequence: CASSLGSGSET. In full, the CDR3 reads CASSLGSGSETQYF.

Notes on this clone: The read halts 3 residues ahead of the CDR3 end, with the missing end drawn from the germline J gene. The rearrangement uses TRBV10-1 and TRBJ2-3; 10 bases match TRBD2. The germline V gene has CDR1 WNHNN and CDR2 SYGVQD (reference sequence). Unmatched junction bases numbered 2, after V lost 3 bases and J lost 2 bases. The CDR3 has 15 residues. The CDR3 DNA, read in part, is TGCGCCAGCAGTGAAACTAGCGGGATCACAGATACG. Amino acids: CASSETSGITDT. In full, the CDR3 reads CASSETSGITDTQYF.

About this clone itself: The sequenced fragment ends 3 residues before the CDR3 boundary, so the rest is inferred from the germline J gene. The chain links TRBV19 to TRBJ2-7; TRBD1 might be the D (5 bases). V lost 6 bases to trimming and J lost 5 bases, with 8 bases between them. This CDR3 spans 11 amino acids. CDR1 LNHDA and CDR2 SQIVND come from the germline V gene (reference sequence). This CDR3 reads CASRIRDEQYF. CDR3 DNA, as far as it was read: TGTGCCAGTAGAATCAGGGACGAG.

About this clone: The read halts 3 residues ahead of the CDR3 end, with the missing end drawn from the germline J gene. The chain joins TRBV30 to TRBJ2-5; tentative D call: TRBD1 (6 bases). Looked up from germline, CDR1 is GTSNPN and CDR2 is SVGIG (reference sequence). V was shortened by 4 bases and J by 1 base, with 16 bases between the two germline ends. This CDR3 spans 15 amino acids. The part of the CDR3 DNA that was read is TGTGCCTGGAAACAGGGAGTGGGAAGCCAAGAGACC. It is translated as CAWKQGVGSQET. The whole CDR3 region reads CAWKQGVGSQETQYF.

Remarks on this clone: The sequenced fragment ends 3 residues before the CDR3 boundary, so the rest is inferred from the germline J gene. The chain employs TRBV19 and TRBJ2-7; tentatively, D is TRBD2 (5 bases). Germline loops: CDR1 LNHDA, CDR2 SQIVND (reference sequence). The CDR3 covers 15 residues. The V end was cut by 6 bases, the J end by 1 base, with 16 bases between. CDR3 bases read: TGTGCCAGTAGGTCTCAAGGGAGACTATCCTACGAG. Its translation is CASRSQGRLSYE. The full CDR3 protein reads CASRSQGRLSYEQYF.

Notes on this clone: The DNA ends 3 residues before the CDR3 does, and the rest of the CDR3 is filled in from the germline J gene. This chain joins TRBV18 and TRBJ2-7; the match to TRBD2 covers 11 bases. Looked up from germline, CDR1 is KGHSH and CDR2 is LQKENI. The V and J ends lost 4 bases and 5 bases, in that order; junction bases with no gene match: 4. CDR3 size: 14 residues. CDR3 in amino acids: CASSQLAGDDEQYF. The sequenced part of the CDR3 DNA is TGTGCCAGCTCACAACTAGCGGGAGATGACGAG.

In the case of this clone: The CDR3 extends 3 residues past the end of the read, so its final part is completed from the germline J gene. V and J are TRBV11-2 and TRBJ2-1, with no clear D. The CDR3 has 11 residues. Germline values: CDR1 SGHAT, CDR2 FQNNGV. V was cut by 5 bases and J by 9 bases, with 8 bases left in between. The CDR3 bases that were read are TGTGCCAGCAGCGCGTATGGTGAG. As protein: CASSAYGE. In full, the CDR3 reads CASSAYGEQFF.

The CDR3: CSVVEGVNSPLHF. Incomplete CDR3 DNA: TGCAGCGTTGTGGAAGGGGTGAATTCACCC. The V call is TRBV29-1, the J call TRBJ1-6; D is perhaps TRBD1 (5 bases). Read data end 3 residues before the CDR3 end; the end is taken from the germline J gene. There are 13 residues in the CDR3. With 4 bases removed from V and 7 bases from J, the gap between germline ends came to 11 bases. CDR1 SQVTM and CDR2 ANQGSEA come from the germline V gene.

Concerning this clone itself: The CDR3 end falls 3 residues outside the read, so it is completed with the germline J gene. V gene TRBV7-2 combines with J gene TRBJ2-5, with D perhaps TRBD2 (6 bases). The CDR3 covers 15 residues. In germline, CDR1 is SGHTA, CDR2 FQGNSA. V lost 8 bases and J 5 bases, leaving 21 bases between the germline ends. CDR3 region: CASEEQGLSMETQYF. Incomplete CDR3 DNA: TGTGCCAGCGAAGAGCAGGGACTTTCAATGGAGACC.

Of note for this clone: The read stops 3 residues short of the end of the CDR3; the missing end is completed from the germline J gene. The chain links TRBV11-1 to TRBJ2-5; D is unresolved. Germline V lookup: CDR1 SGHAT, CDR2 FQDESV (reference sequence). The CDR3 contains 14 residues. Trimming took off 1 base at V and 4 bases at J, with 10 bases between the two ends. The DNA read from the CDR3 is TGTGCCAGCAGCTTAGATTTCAGGCCAGAGACC. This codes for CASSLDFRPET. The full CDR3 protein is CASSLDFRPETQYF.

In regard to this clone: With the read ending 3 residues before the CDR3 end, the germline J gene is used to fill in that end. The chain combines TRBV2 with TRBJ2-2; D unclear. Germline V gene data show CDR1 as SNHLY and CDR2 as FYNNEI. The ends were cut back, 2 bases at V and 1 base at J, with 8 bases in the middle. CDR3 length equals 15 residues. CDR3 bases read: TGTGCCAGCAGTGAACTACCGAAGAACACCGGGGAG. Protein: CASSELPKNTGE. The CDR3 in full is CASSELPKNTGELFF.